What follows is one T cell receptor (beta chain) and its context. Generated by immunoSEQ multiplex PCR, the TCRdb table keeps only in-frame clones and is missing some. Counted here are roughly 220,000 clones, 80% to 90% occurring once; the ten biggest clones make up about 3.8%. The data were taken from a study of blood T cell repertoires in COVID-19. Study as a whole: PBMCs, B-cell-depleted T cells, or T cells provided the cDNA or gDNA that made up the material.

The CDR3 has 17 amino acids. The germline gives CDR1 SGDLS, CDR2 YYNGEE. V dropped 0 bases and J dropped 3; count of bases not matched to a gene: 7. The receptor's source is a woman aged 40 to 55 with acute COVID-19. The rearrangement links TRBV9 to TRBJ2-1, with 9 bases matching TRBD2. Sequencing was carried out using PBMCs or T cells enriched from blood (not recorded which). The CDR3 sequence: CASSVAGSGRSYNEQFF. CDR3 coding DNA: TGTGCCAGCAGCGTAGCGGGTAGCGGGAGAAGCTACAATGAGCAGTTCTTC.